This TCR beta chain was recovered during a study of T cells in Graves' hyperthyroidism and ophthalmopathy. The germline CDR1 and CDR2 sequences are SNHLY and FYNNEI. Trimming took 6 bases from V and 5 from J, leaving 22 bases between them. CDR3 length: 16 residues. Ten or more counts support this clonotype. TCR beta CDR3 region amplification was performed from RNA transcripts. TCR CDR3 regions were first amplified by RT-PCR with HTBI primers. TCRdb redid the calling of the multiplex PCR reads with MiXCR, one entry per CDR3 protein. The sample holds under 250,000 distinct CDR3 sequences; 24% are singletons and the top ten take under 40%.

This sequence originates from a woman in her thirties or forties with Graves' ophthalmopathy. The rearrangement joins TRBV2 to TRBJ1-2; no definite D call. Sequencing was done on a sample of blood. The CDR3 loop reads CASRAPETMLGYGYTF. In DNA, the CDR3 is TGTGCCAGCAGGGCTCCTGAGACGATGCTCGGTTATGGCTACACCTTC.